This T cell receptor (beta chain) was sequenced in a study of beta chain features in type 1 diabetes. Naive, central memory, regulatory and stem cell-like memory cells within the CD4+ compartment were sorted using CD45RO/CCR7/CD25/CD127/CD95/CD27. Study-level findings and limits: For cells with high TCR expression, cDNA sequencing could yield over-representation.

The entirety of the isolated RNA underwent reverse transcription, so expressed TCRB transcripts were sequenced. Clones were read by immunoSEQ multiplex PCR, and TCRdb kept only the in-frame ones, dropping some. The profile shows about 130,000 clones, about a tenth of them singletons. Notes on this clone: The antigen is undetermined.

Germline loops: CDR1 SQVTM, CDR2 ANQGSEA. The V and J ends lost 6 bases and 1 base, in that order; junction bases with no gene match: 11. The CDR3 runs 15 residues. Sequenced material: central memory CD4+ T cells from blood. The origin of this receptor is a man younger than 35 in good health. This chain connects TRBV29-1 to TRBJ2-5; 7 bases are shared with TRBD1. The DNA for the CDR3 is TGCAGCGTCAATCCCGACCGGGACAGCCAAGAGACCCAGTACTTC. Its protein is CSVNPDRDSQETQYF.